A single sample is the source of the 26 T cell receptor beta chains below, sequenced in a study of post-analysis software for immune sequencing data. Unique molecular identifiers were built into the TCR beta cDNA libraries. TCRdb analysed the PCR reads with MiXCR anew, one entry per CDR3 protein. The table lists roughly 160,000 distinct CDR3 sequences, under 40% of them singletons. This material consisted of blood, taken after autologous hematopoietic stem cell transplantation. The receptors derive from a girl aged 5 to 17 with multiple sclerosis.

CDR3 protein: CASSQPGNYEQYF. CDR3 nucleotides: TGCGCCAGCAGCCAACCGGGGAACTACGAGCAGTACTTC. The rearrangement links TRBV4-1 to TRBJ2-4; possibly TRBD2 for D (5 bases). The DNA end favors TRBJ2-7, so the J call may be wrong. CDR1 is MGHRA, CDR2 YSYEKL, per germline. This CDR3 has 13 amino acids.

The J gene is TRBJ2-4, the V gene TRBV7-3; D is possibly TRBD2 (6 bases). V was pared by 8 bases and J by 11 bases, with 19 bases between. The CDR3 covers 13 residues. Germline CDR1 SGHTA, CDR2 FQGTGA. For the CDR3, the DNA is TGTGCCAGCGGCCTGAATAGCGGAAGTCTTCAGTACTTC. It yields the protein CASGLNSGSLQYF.

In this sample, this clonotype turned up a few times. This chain uses TRBV20-1 with TRBJ2-3; possible D gene TRBD2, 6 bases. V lost 4 bases and J lost 0, with 14 bases in between. The CDR3 runs 15 residues. CDR1 is DFQATT, CDR2 SNEGSKA, per germline (reference sequence). Here the CDR3 DNA reads TGCAGTGCTACCTCTAGCGAGGGGAGCACAGATACGCAGTATTTT. It specifies CSATSSEGSTDTQYF.

This chain connects TRBV27 to TRBJ2-7; the match to TRBD2 covers 8 bases. CDR1 MNHEY and CDR2 SMNVEV come from the germline V gene (reference sequence). The V and J ends lost 3 bases and 7 bases, in that order; junction bases with no gene match: 5. The length of the CDR3 is 13 residues. CDR3 region: CASSLIGTREQYF. The CDR3 bases are TGTGCCAGCAGTTTGATCGGGACTAGAGAGCAGTACTTC.

This chain joins TRBV27 and TRBJ2-3; D tentatively reads TRBD1 or TRBD2 (5 bases each). The CDR3 contains 14 residues. The V end lost 4 bases, the J end lost 0 bases, and 8 bases lay between the germline ends. Germline CDR1 is MNHEY and CDR2 is SMNVEV (reference sequence). The CDR3 DNA is TGTGCCAGCAGTTCCGGGGACAGCACAGATACGCAGTATTTT. Protein: CASSSGDSTDTQYF.

The chain uses TRBV7-8 and TRBJ1-5; D ambiguous. CDR1 and CDR2 from the germline V gene are SGHVS and FQNEAQ. The CDR3 loop spans 15 amino acids. Trimming cost V 2 bases and J 3 bases, with 11 bases left between them. The CDR3 bases are TGTGCCAGCAGCTTAAGACGGACGGACAATCAGCCCCAGCATTTT. It specifies CASSLRRTDNQPQHF.

This clonotype was seen a few times. The chain links TRBV29-1 to TRBJ2-1; D not resolved. The germline V and J ends were trimmed by 2 bases and 14 bases, with 4 bases remaining between them. Looked up from germline, CDR1 is SQVTM and CDR2 is ANQGSEA. The CDR3 runs 8 residues. CDR3 sequence reads: CSVEPKFF. CDR3 in DNA: TGCAGCGTTGAACCTAAGTTCTTC.

This clonotype was picked up many times. V is TRBV15 and J is TRBJ1-5; D is ambiguous. The CDR3 length is 16 residues. V lost 3 bases and J lost 5, with 17 bases in between. Germline V lookup: CDR1 LNHNV, CDR2 YYDKDF (reference sequence). The CDR3 DNA reads TGTGCCACCAGCAGGGCCGGTTTGTCTCTCGATCAGCCCCAGCATTTT. Encoded protein: CATSRAGLSLDQPQHF.

This clonotype was observed a few times. J is TRBJ2-7 and V is TRBV2, with D perhaps TRBD2 (5 bases). The CDR3 spans 15 residues. Germline lookup yields CDR1 SNHLY and CDR2 FYNNEI. The V gene lost 2 bases and the J gene lost 1 base, with 12 bases spanning the gap. The CDR3 DNA is TGTGCCAGCAGTGAAAGAGGGAGCCGGTCCTACGAGCAGTACTTC. This sequence encodes CASSERGSRSYEQYF.

The chain joins TRBV29-1 to TRBJ2-7; D may match TRBD1 or TRBD2 (7 bases each). This CDR3 has 14 residues. The V end lost 3 bases, the J end lost 7 bases, and 19 bases lay between the germline ends. Germline CDR1 reads SQVTM; CDR2 reads ANQGSEA. CDR3 coding DNA: TGCAGCGTTGATAGCCAGGGGGGGGTAAATGAGCAGTACTTC. Its protein is CSVDSQGGVNEQYF.

This clonotype was observed a handful of times. This chain links TRBV12-3 or TRBV12-4 with TRBJ2-3; D possibly corresponds to TRBD2 (5 bases). Trimming shortened V by 0 bases and J by 8 bases, and 12 bases separated the two germline ends. There are 14 residues in the CDR3. The CDR3 DNA sequence: TGTGCCAGCAGTTTAGCGGTCCGGGGTGGTACGCAGTATTTT. Translating it yields CASSLAVRGGTQYF.

The genes are TRBV7-2 and TRBJ2-2, with D unresolved. In germline, CDR1 is SGHTA, CDR2 FQGNSA. The ends were cut back, 2 bases at V and 1 base at J, with 8 bases in the middle. The CDR3 consists of 15 residues. The DNA of the CDR3 is TGTGCCAGCAGCTTATGGTCCCAGAACACCGGGGAGCTGTTTTTT. Protein: CASSLWSQNTGELFF.

The gene calls are TRBV29-1 and TRBJ2-3; D remains ambiguous. CDR3 length: 11 amino acids. V was clipped by 5 bases and J by 0 bases, with 3 bases between them. CDR1 is SQVTM, CDR2 ANQGSEA, per germline. In DNA form, the CDR3 reads TGCAGCGTTCAAAGCACAGATACGCAGTATTTT. Protein sequence: CSVQSTDTQYF.

The chain uses TRBV5-4 and TRBJ2-1, with TRBD2 identical over 9 bases. This CDR3 comprises 16 residues. The V gene end was trimmed by 0 bases and the J gene end by 6 bases; junction bases not matched to a gene: 7. Germline CDR1 SGHNT, CDR2 YYREEE (reference sequence). The CDR3 loop is CASSLAGASGINEQFF. In DNA, the CDR3 is TGTGCCAGCAGCTTGGCCGGGGCTAGCGGGATCAATGAGCAGTTCTTC.

In regard to this clonotype: The germline gene is not matched at one end of the junction; a read error may be the cause. V usage is TRBV6-1 and J usage is TRBJ1-6; no definite D call. The CDR3 contains 14 residues. CDR1 is MNHNS and CDR2 is SASEGT in the germline V gene. CDR3 region: CASSEGWGNSPPHF. As DNA, the CDR3 is TGTGCCAGCAGTGAAGGCTGGGGTAATTCACCCCCCCACTTT.

V gene TRBV10-2 combines with J gene TRBJ2-1; 9 bases line up with TRBD1. Germline V gene data show CDR1 as WSHSY and CDR2 as SAAADI. J lost 6 bases, V lost 7 bases, and 4 bases had no gene match. The CDR3 is 13 residues long. CDR3 amino acids: CASTPTGGNEQFF. The CDR3 DNA reads as TGCGCCAGCACCCCGACAGGGGGCAATGAGCAGTTCTTC.

This clonotype showed up just a few times. The J gene is TRBJ2-3, the V gene TRBV20-1; perhaps TRBD2 as D (6 bases). Germline V gene sequence: CDR1 DFQATT, CDR2 SNEGSKA (reference sequence). The CDR3 totals 13 residues. V lost 5 bases, J lost 4 bases, and 13 bases lay in between. The CDR3 is CSAPRDRPDTQYF. The CDR3 nucleotides are TGCAGTGCTCCGCGGGACCGCCCAGATACGCAGTATTTT.

This sequence joins TRBV5-1 and TRBJ2-6; weak D call: TRBD2 (6 bases). Trimming cost V 4 bases and J 0 bases, with 20 bases left between them. The CDR3 length is 19 residues. Germline loops: CDR1 SGHRS, CDR2 YFSETQ. CDR3 sequence: CASSMGEAALSSGANVLTF. DNA of the CDR3: TGCGCCAGCAGCATGGGGGAGGCAGCCCTAAGCTCTGGGGCCAACGTCCTGACTTTC.

This clonotype was found a few times. The chain has TRBV12-3 or TRBV12-4 and TRBJ2-7; 9 bases map to TRBD2. The V and J ends lost 6 bases and 4 bases, in that order; junction bases with no gene match: 16. There are 17 residues in the CDR3. The CDR3 DNA follows: TGTGCCAGCAGCCTCTCCTGGACTAGCGTTTCCCCTTACGAGCAGTACTTC. This translates into CASSLSWTSVSPYEQYF.

In this sample, this clonotype turned up a few times. The chain combines TRBV6-1 with TRBJ2-7; perhaps TRBD1 as D (5 bases). The CDR3 totals 15 residues. CDR1 and CDR2 (germline): MNHNS, SASEGT. V was clipped by 0 bases and J by 0 bases, with 9 bases between them. Written as DNA, the CDR3 is TGTGCCAGCAGTGAAGCGCTGGGGCCCTCCTACGAGCAGTACTTC. This sequence encodes CASSEALGPSYEQYF.

This clonotype has more than one count but fewer than ten. The V call is TRBV12-5, the J call TRBJ2-7; D is ambiguous. This CDR3 spans 11 amino acids. V gave up 2 bases and J gave up 4 bases, with 3 bases separating them. Germline assignment: CDR1 LGHNT and CDR2 FRNRAP. The CDR3: CASGLTYEQYF. As DNA, the CDR3 is TGTGCTAGTGGTTTGACTTACGAGCAGTACTTC.

V is TRBV3-1 and J is TRBJ2-7; D not resolved. CDR3 length: 12 residues. Trimming took 0 bases from V and 3 from J, leaving 3 bases between them. The germline V gene encodes CDR1 LGHDT and CDR2 YNNKEL (reference sequence). The CDR3 protein is CASSQEGYEQYF. The CDR3 DNA sequence: TGTGCCAGCAGCCAAGAAGGCTACGAGCAGTACTTC.

This clonotype was detected only a few times. The V and J genes are TRBV6-5 and TRBJ1-2; 10 bases fit TRBD1. The CDR3 has 16 residues. V was pared by 6 bases and J by 1 base, with 8 bases of the junction left unmatched. Germline CDR1 MNHEY, CDR2 SVGAGI. The CDR3: CASSQKTGGDNYGYTF. CDR3 coding DNA: TGTGCCAGCAGCCAGAAGACAGGGGGCGATAACTATGGCTACACCTTC.

V usage is TRBV11-3 and J usage is TRBJ2-1; TRBD2 matches at 14 bases. Germline V gene sequence: CDR1 SGHNT, CDR2 YENEEA. The CDR3 is 16 residues long. V dropped 4 bases and J dropped 8; count of bases not matched to a gene: 7. CDR3 sequence reads: CASSSGTSGSGYEQFF. The CDR3 DNA reads TGTGCCAGCAGCTCCGGGACTAGCGGGAGTGGGTATGAGCAGTTCTTC.

The sample holds a few counts of this clonotype. V and J are TRBV24-1 and TRBJ2-1, with D tentatively TRBD2 (6 bases). Trimming took 6 bases from V and 8 from J, leaving 10 bases between them. CDR1 KGHDR and CDR2 SFDVKD come from the germline V gene. CDR3 length: 12 residues. In DNA, the CDR3 is TGTGCCACCAGTCCCGGGGGTGATGAGCAGTTCTTC. Translation gives CATSPGGDEQFF.

The chain has TRBV20-1 and TRBJ2-1, with TRBD2 matching over 11 bases. The CDR3 consists of 16 residues. The V and J ends lost 0 bases and 4 bases, in that order; junction bases with no gene match: 5. The germline V gene encodes CDR1 DFQATT and CDR2 SNEGSKA (reference sequence). CDR3 loop: CSARDSASGRYNEQFF. DNA of the CDR3: TGCAGTGCTAGAGATTCAGCTAGCGGGAGGTACAATGAGCAGTTCTTC.